This TCR beta chain was retrieved from a study of identical twins. cDNA carried unique molecular identifiers, and a universal primer site was added by template switching. TCRdb re-called the 5' RACE reads with MiXCR, one entry per CDR3 protein. The sample records fewer than 550,000 distinct CDR3 sequences, roughly 15% being singletons. Whole-study results and caveats: Analyses based on zero insertions could be partly confounded by invariant MAIT and iNKT cells.

Turning to this clonotype: What it binds is unknown.

The germline V and J ends were trimmed by 1 base and 2 bases, with 9 bases remaining between them. Germline CDR1 reads MGHDK; CDR2 reads SYGVNS. The CDR3 covers 14 residues. Separately, the same data were catalogued under a study of yellow fever vaccine responses in identical twins.

The source material was CD4+ T cells sorted from blood. The V and J genes are TRBV25-1 and TRBJ2-7; unclear D gene. This receptor was obtained from a woman aged 18-29 years in good health. The chain's CDR3 is CASSESSGPYEQYF. The CDR3 DNA is TGTGCCAGCAGTGAATCTTCAGGACCCTACGAGCAGTACTTC.